The clone carrying this T cell receptor beta chain turned up a few times. Its antigen remains unidentified. As to time point: new active TB diagnosis, blood taken before or within 7 days of starting treatment. The repertoire was sequenced with immunoSEQ multiplex PCR; TCRdb's copy has only in-frame clones and lacks some. The sample carries some 30,000 clones, nearly 90% recorded once. These data are taken from a study of T cells in tuberculosis. Study summary: Sequenced TCRs come from CD1B-GMM tetramer-binding T cells. IGRA-negative adolescents, IGRA-positive adolescents with latent tuberculosis and adults with active tuberculosis formed this South African cohort. PBMC were archived before or within 7 days of starting treatment.

The study, taken as a whole, reports: Smaller distances to GMM-specific TCRs suggested their expansion in active tuberculosis.

This CDR3 spans 15 amino acids. Trimming left V 1 base short and J 5 bases short, with 13 bases between. From germline, CDR1 is SGDLS and CDR2 YYNGEE. The genes are TRBV9 and TRBJ1-5; D is undetermined. The sequence was collected from an adult with tuberculosis. Sample: PBMCs, taken at tuberculosis diagnosis. The CDR3 sequence is CASSVHGALDQPQHF. The CDR3 DNA reads as TGTGCCAGCAGCGTACACGGAGCCCTGGATCAGCCCCAGCATTTT.